A single sample is the source of the 5 T cell receptor beta chains below, sequenced in a study of T-cell memory formation after mild COVID-19. In TCRdb, the 5' RACE reads were re-called with MiXCR into one record per CDR3 protein. The sample shows about 300,000 distinct CDR3 sequences, roughly a fifth of them seen only once. The specimen sequenced was PBMCs or a T cell subset sorted from them (not recorded which). The receptors shown here come from a young man who had mild COVID-19 (a few samples of this study predate the infection). Cell type and time point are not known.

This clonotype was recorded at least ten times. The J gene is TRBJ2-5, the V gene TRBV5-1; perhaps D is TRBD1 or TRBD2 (5 bases each). The CDR3 covers 17 residues. V was shortened by 4 bases and J by 2 bases, with 21 bases between the two germline ends. CDR1 SGHRS and CDR2 YFSETQ come from the germline V gene. CDR3: CASSQTRGLGLQETQYF. The CDR3 nucleotides read TGCGCCAGCAGCCAGACCCGGGGCCTAGGACTGCAAGAGACCCAGTACTTC.

This clonotype occurred a few times. The CDR3 loop is CASSRFKAAAAFF. The CDR3, as DNA: TGTGCCAGCAGCCGTTTTAAGGCGGCCGCCGCTTTCTTT. The genes are TRBV6-5 and TRBJ1-1; D remains unclear. The CDR3 is made up of 13 amino acids. CDR1 and CDR2 from the germline V gene are MNHEY and SVGAGI. V was pared by 6 bases and J by 11 bases, with 19 bases between.

This clonotype was counted only a few times. This chain uses TRBV5-1 with TRBJ1-1, with D unclear. The germline V and J ends were trimmed by 1 base and 2 bases, with 6 bases remaining between them. CDR3 size: 13 residues. Germline V CDR1 and CDR2: SGHRS, YFSETQ. The chain's CDR3 is CASSLPSNTEAFF. CDR3 in DNA: TGCGCCAGCAGCTTGCCGTCCAACACTGAAGCTTTCTTT.

V gene TRBV7-2 combines with J gene TRBJ2-2, with 9 bases aligning to TRBD2. V was clipped by 1 base and J by 5 bases; unmatched bases: 5. The germline CDR1 and CDR2 sequences are SGHTA and FQGNSA. The CDR3 runs to 16 residues. CDR3 protein: CASSLDLSGGTGELFF. CDR3 coding DNA: TGTGCCAGCAGCTTAGATCTTAGCGGGGGAACCGGGGAGCTGTTTTTT.

There are a few counts of this clonotype. This rearrangement joins TRBV5-1 to TRBJ2-3; 10 bases line up with TRBD2. The CDR3 totals 15 residues. Unmatched junction bases numbered 4, after V lost 3 bases and J lost 3 bases. CDR1 and CDR2 from the germline V gene are SGHRS and YFSETQ. CDR3 in DNA: TGCGCCAGCAGCTATGGACTAGCGGAGACAGATACGCAGTATTTT. Its protein is CASSYGLAETDTQYF.